The 31 T cell receptor beta chains in this list originate from one sample, sequenced in a study of long-term antiretroviral therapy in people with HIV. This was the immunoSEQ v3.0 assay at survey level. Data came from immunoSEQ multiplex PCR; TCRdb stores just in-frame clones and leaves some out. The data contain some 21,000 clones, roughly 85% of them singletons. Sample: unsorted PBMCs, taken 0.2 years after starting antiretroviral therapy. These receptors were taken from a woman younger than 45 with HIV.

This clone was seen once. The chain combines TRBV10-3 with TRBJ2-7; D tentatively fits TRBD1 or TRBD2 (6 bases each). The V end was cut by 2 bases, the J end by 4 bases, with 9 bases between. The CDR3 is 13 residues long. Germline CDR1 is ENHRY and CDR2 is SYGVKD. The CDR3 sequence is CAISEGGPYEQYV. The DNA of the CDR3 is TGTGCCATCAGTGAGGGGGGGCCTTACGAGCAGTACGTC.

This clone was seen a single time. V and J are TRBV7-2 and TRBJ1-5; 8 nucleotides line up with TRBD1. CDR1 is SGHTA, CDR2 FQGNSA, per germline. V lost 1 base, J lost 2 bases, and 13 bases stayed unmatched. The CDR3 consists of 19 residues. The CDR3 loop is CASSLGTGPLIGGNQPQHF. As DNA, the CDR3 is TGTGCCAGCAGCTTAGGGACAGGGCCGTTAATAGGTGGCAATCAGCCCCAGCATTTT. Together with reference TRBV7-2 and TRBJ1-5, the CDR3 gives the full variable domain: GAGVSQSPSNKVTEKGKDVELRCDPISGHTALYWYRQSLGQGLEFLIYFQGNSAPDKSGLPSDRFSAERTGGSVSTLTIQRTQQEDSAVYLCASSLGTGPLIGGNQPQHFGDGTRLSIL.

The genes are TRBV11-1 and TRBJ2-7, with a weak D call TRBD1 (6 bases). Trimming stripped 5 bases from V and 5 bases from J, with 16 bases between. This CDR3 has 14 amino acids. The germline V gene encodes CDR1 SGHAT and CDR2 FQDESV (reference sequence). The CDR3 spells CASSKQGTGNEQYF. The DNA of the CDR3 is TGTGCCAGCAGCAAACAGGGTACGGGGAACGAGCAGTACTTC.

The chain employs TRBV7-9 and TRBJ2-5; no clear D. With 4 bases removed from V and 4 bases from J, the gap between germline ends came to 10 bases. The CDR3 runs to 13 residues. The germline CDR1 and CDR2 sequences are SEHNR and FQNEAQ (reference sequence). The CDR3 here is CASSSDWGETQYF. The CDR3 DNA sequence: TGTGCCAGCAGCTCAGACTGGGGAGAGACCCAGTACTTC.

The CDR3 coding sequence is TGTGCCTGGAGTGTCTCAGGGCTCGGGACAGATACGCAGTATTTT. It translates to CAWSVSGLGTDTQYF. The chain is built from TRBV30 and TRBJ2-3, with a tentative D call TRBD1 (5 bases). Trimming took off 0 bases at V and 3 bases at J, with 13 bases between the two ends. Per germline, CDR1 GTSNPN and CDR2 SVGIG (reference sequence). The CDR3 extends over 15 amino acids.

The V and J genes are TRBV27 and TRBJ2-6; 12 bases map to TRBD1. Trimming removed 6 bases from V and 0 bases from J; junction bases left unmatched: 12. Germline CDR1 is MNHEY and CDR2 is SMNVEV (reference sequence). The CDR3 sequence is 20 residues long. This CDR3 reads CASSERGTGGFSSGANVLTF. In DNA, the CDR3 is TGTGCCAGCAGCGAACGCGGGACAGGGGGCTTCAGCTCTGGGGCCAACGTCCTGACTTTC.

The V gene is TRBV5-6, the J gene TRBJ2-1, with D unresolved. This CDR3 spans 16 amino acids. Germline CDR1 is SGHDT and CDR2 is YYEEEE. Trimming removed 2 bases at V and 0 bases at J, with 12 bases between. CDR3 sequence reads: CASSFHQTTSYNEQFF. The CDR3 coding sequence is TGTGCCAGCAGCTTTCATCAGACAACCTCCTACAATGAGCAGTTCTTC.

The chain has TRBV19 and TRBJ1-5; D possibly corresponds to TRBD1 (5 bases). The CDR3 runs to 16 residues. Germline CDR1 and CDR2: LNHDA and SQIVND (reference sequence). The V and J ends lost 1 base and 6 bases respectively, with 16 bases between them. The CDR3, as DNA: TGTGCCAGTAGTATAGTTTCGGGGACTCTTACTCAGCCCCAGCATTTT. This sequence encodes CASSIVSGTLTQPQHF.

The chain is built from TRBV30 and TRBJ2-2, with D unclear. Trimming took 3 bases from V and 2 from J, leaving 7 bases between them. Germline CDR1 is GTSNPN and CDR2 is SVGIG (reference sequence). This CDR3 is 13 amino acids long. CDR3 DNA: TGTGCCTGGAGCCCCCTCAACACCGGGGAGCTGTTTTTT. Translated: CAWSPLNTGELFF.

The chain's CDR3 is CASRHLPDSSTDTQYF. DNA of the CDR3: TGTGCCAGCAGACATTTACCTGACAGCAGCACAGATACGCAGTATTTT. This chain links TRBV5-6 with TRBJ2-3; D possibly corresponds to TRBD1 (5 bases). This CDR3 contains 16 residues. V was pared by 5 bases and J by 0 bases, with 16 bases between. Germline assignment: CDR1 SGHDT and CDR2 YYEEEE.

V gene TRBV2 combines with J gene TRBJ1-5; a possible D gene is TRBD1 (6 bases). CDR3 length: 14 residues. The germline V and J ends were trimmed by 8 bases and 2 bases, with 13 bases remaining between them. Germline-derived CDR1 and CDR2 are SNHLY and FYNNEI. The CDR3 DNA reads as TGTGCCAGCCTTGAAGGGGGGCGCAATCAGCCCCAGCATTTT. It specifies CASLEGGRNQPQHF.

This sequence joins TRBV14 and TRBJ1-4, with D perhaps TRBD1 (6 bases). The CDR3 is 16 amino acids. Trimming stripped 1 base from V and 3 bases from J, with 12 bases between. Germline CDR1 SGHDN, CDR2 FVKESK. The CDR3 here is CASSQAPGAANEKLFF. Here the CDR3 DNA reads TGTGCCAGCAGCCAAGCCCCGGGGGCGGCTAATGAAAAACTGTTTTTT.

The chain links TRBV9 to TRBJ2-2; D is possibly TRBD2 (5 bases). Germline loops: CDR1 SGDLS, CDR2 YYNGEE. The CDR3 covers 15 residues. The V and J ends lost 4 bases and 3 bases respectively, with 13 bases between them. CDR3 in amino acids: CASSKLVTDTGELFF. CDR3 nucleotide sequence: TGTGCCAGCAGCAAACTAGTCACGGACACCGGGGAGCTGTTTTTT.

The genes are TRBV19 and TRBJ1-3, with unresolved D. CDR1 LNHDA and CDR2 SQIVND come from the germline V gene (reference sequence). This CDR3 comprises 16 residues. The V end was cut by 2 bases, the J end by 0 bases, with 11 bases between. This CDR3 is CASSISRGSSGNTIYF. For the CDR3, the DNA is TGTGCCAGTAGTATAAGCCGAGGGAGCTCTGGAAACACCATATATTTT.

The V gene is TRBV30, the J gene TRBJ1-2, with D maybe TRBD1 (5 bases). Germline CDR1 GTSNPN, CDR2 SVGIG (reference sequence). V dropped 4 bases and J dropped 2 bases, with 20 bases sitting between them. This CDR3 region has 16 residues. The CDR3 DNA sequence: TGTGCCTGGATCGTGGGCCCAGGGCTTCTAAACTATGGCTACACCTTC. Its protein product is CAWIVGPGLLNYGYTF.

CDR3 bases: TGTGCCAGCAGCTCCCCCGGAGGGCTTTCACCCCTCCACTTT. Translated, it gives CASSSPGGLSPLHF. The chain links TRBV7-2 to TRBJ1-6; D not certain. The V end lost 4 bases, the J end lost 9 bases, and 13 bases lay between the germline ends. The CDR3 is 14 residues long. CDR1 is SGHTA, CDR2 FQGNSA, per germline.

The chain combines TRBV10-1 with TRBJ1-1; D is unclear. Trimming took off 8 bases at V and 2 bases at J, with 3 bases between the two ends. This CDR3 has 10 residues. CDR1 WNHNN and CDR2 SYGVQD come from the germline V gene (reference sequence). The DNA of the CDR3 is TGCGCCAGCCGCAACACTGAAGCTTTCTTT. This translates into CASRNTEAFF.

The CDR3 region has the DNA TGTGCCAGCTCACCGATACTAACAGGGGGCTCCGGGGAGCTGTTTTTT. Translating it yields CASSPILTGGSGELFF. The V call is TRBV18, the J call TRBJ2-2, with TRBD1 matching over 9 bases. V shed 3 bases, J shed 6 bases, and the junction held 8 bases outside the gene matches. Germline CDR1 and CDR2: KGHSH and LQKENI. The CDR3 runs 16 residues.

V usage is TRBV6-4 and J usage is TRBJ1-1; D unresolved. V shed 2 bases and J shed 0 bases, with 4 bases lying between them. Germline CDR1 MRHNA, CDR2 SNTAGT. The CDR3 runs to 13 residues. The CDR3 nucleotides are TGTGCCAGCAGTGACGAATTGAACACTGAAGCTTTCTTT. It codes for CASSDELNTEAFF.

The table lists this clone with a few counts. The chain uses TRBV27 and TRBJ2-7; unclear D gene. The CDR3 is 14 residues long. Trimming shortened V by 8 bases and J by 2 bases, and 16 bases separated the two germline ends. Per the germline V gene, CDR1 is MNHEY and CDR2 is SMNVEV (reference sequence). CDR3 sequence: CASQTTTKPYEQYV. For the CDR3, the DNA is TGTGCCAGCCAAACCACCACTAAGCCCTACGAGCAGTACGTC.

This rearrangement joins TRBV15 to TRBJ2-7; no clear D gene. Trimming removed 3 bases from V and 4 bases from J, with 4 bases in between. The germline V gene has CDR1 LNHNV and CDR2 YYDKDF (reference sequence). The CDR3 covers 11 residues. In nucleotides, the CDR3 is TGTGCCACCAGCAGTATATACGAGCAGTACTTC. Amino acids: CATSSIYEQYF.

The chain joins TRBV30 to TRBJ2-7; D is undetermined. Trimming removed 0 bases at V and 2 bases at J, with 5 bases between. Looked up from germline, CDR1 is GTSNPN and CDR2 is SVGIG (reference sequence). This CDR3 region has 12 residues. This CDR3 reads CAWSVSTYEQYF. The CDR3 DNA reads as TGTGCCTGGAGTGTGAGTACCTACGAGCAGTACTTC.

This chain connects TRBV12-5 to TRBJ1-6; D possibly corresponds to TRBD1 (5 bases). V lost 6 bases and J 14 bases, leaving 14 bases between the germline ends. The CDR3 is made up of 12 amino acids. CDR1 is LGHNT and CDR2 is FRNRAP in the germline V gene. CDR3 residues: CASGREAFSLHF. In DNA form, the CDR3 reads TGTGCTAGTGGCAGGGAAGCGTTTTCCCTCCACTTT.

The rearrangement joins TRBV6-6 to TRBJ1-3; weak D call: TRBD1 (6 bases). The CDR3 has 15 residues. Germline CDR1 is MNHNY and CDR2 is SVGAGI (reference sequence). V dropped 6 bases and J dropped 2 bases, with 14 bases sitting between them. CDR3 loop: CASSPRGETGNTIYF. The CDR3 DNA is TGTGCCAGCAGCCCAAGGGGGGAGACTGGAAACACCATATATTTT.

This clone was recorded a few times. The chain recombines TRBV4-1 with TRBJ1-5; D may be TRBD1 (5 bases). The CDR3 is 15 residues long. The germline gives CDR1 MGHRA, CDR2 YSYEKL. The V end was cut by 1 base, the J end by 0 bases, with 7 bases between. This CDR3 is CASSQGTLSNQPQHF. CDR3 in DNA: TGCGCCAGCAGCCAAGGGACACTTAGCAATCAGCCCCAGCATTTT.

The chain recombines TRBV14 with TRBJ1-6, with TRBD1 identical over 11 bases. The germline gives CDR1 SGHDN, CDR2 FVKESK. This CDR3 is built from 16 residues. V lost 4 bases and J lost 8; bases outside the gene matches: 7. In DNA form, the CDR3 reads TGTGCCAGCAGCCCCACAAGGACAGGGGGCGATTCACCCCTCCACTTT. This sequence encodes CASSPTRTGGDSPLHF.

This clone was picked up a small number of times. V usage is TRBV9 and J usage is TRBJ1-6; 7 nucleotides line up with TRBD1. Germline-derived CDR1 and CDR2 are SGDLS and YYNGEE. The V and J ends lost 3 bases and 7 bases, in that order; junction bases with no gene match: 7. The CDR3 is 15 residues long. The CDR3 loop reads CASSAGTVGNSPLHF. The CDR3 nucleotides are TGTGCCAGCAGCGCCGGGACAGTGGGCAATTCACCCCTCCACTTT.

The rearrangement links TRBV9 to TRBJ1-3; TRBD1 might be the D (5 bases). The CDR3 has 15 amino acids. Germline V gene sequence: CDR1 SGDLS, CDR2 YYNGEE. V was cut by 2 bases and J by 0 bases, with 9 bases left in between. The CDR3 reads CASSVDTGSGNTIYF. The CDR3 nucleotides read TGTGCCAGCAGCGTTGACACAGGCTCTGGAAACACCATATATTTT.

This chain uses TRBV18 with TRBJ2-6, with D maybe TRBD1 (6 bases). In germline, CDR1 is KGHSH, CDR2 LQKENI. V dropped 3 bases and J dropped 1 base, with 7 bases sitting between them. The CDR3 loop spans 15 amino acids. The CDR3 bases are TGTGCCAGCTCACCCGACAGGTCTGGGGCCAACGTCCTGACTTTC. Protein: CASSPDRSGANVLTF.

The chain recombines TRBV12-5 with TRBJ2-6; the D is unclear. Germline lookup yields CDR1 LGHNT and CDR2 FRNRAP. Deletions cut 3 bases from V and 2 bases from J, with 5 bases between. The CDR3 has 14 amino acids. The CDR3 is CASGFAPGANVLTF. DNA for the CDR3: TGTGCTAGTGGTTTCGCTCCTGGGGCCAACGTCCTGACTTTC.

The CDR3 loop is CSVADGGPYEQYF. As DNA, the CDR3 is TGCAGCGTTGCGGACGGCGGCCCCTACGAGCAGTACTTC. The chain joins TRBV29-1 to TRBJ2-7, with unresolved D. Germline CDR1 is SQVTM and CDR2 is ANQGSEA. This CDR3 region has 13 residues. Trimming stripped 4 bases from V and 2 bases from J, with 12 bases between.